This TCR beta chain was found in a study of human T cells and chemical hapten exposure. As for time point: pre-sensitization, week 0. Treatment described: therapeutic diphenylcyclopropenone sensitization with weekly scalp DPC. Whole blood that had not been fractionated was the source of extracted total RNA. This clonotype has a handful of counts. Its target is unknown. The study used a library that attached unique molecular identifiers to individual cDNA molecules. Using its own MiXCR run on the RACE reads, TCRdb lists one record per CDR3 protein. The sample has under 200,000 distinct CDR3 sequences; more than 25% are singletons. The germline V and J ends were trimmed by 4 bases and 7 bases, with 5 bases remaining between them. CDR3 size: 11 residues. CDR1 SNHLY and CDR2 FYNNEI come from the germline V gene. Study-wide findings and caveats: Those TCRs sitting above 1 in 1000 frequency stayed the same with DPC sensitization.

This receptor was taken from a woman aged 25 to 39 with alopecia areata. Some clones in this sample may be carry-over from other donors' samples. Here the sequenced sample was whole blood, taken in connection with sensitization to the hapten diphenylcyclopropenone (DPC). The chain carries TRBV2 and TRBJ2-1, with D perhaps given as TRBD1 or TRBD2 (5 bases each). In DNA, the CDR3 is TGTGCCAGCAGTGGGGGGAATGAGCAGTTCTTC. It yields the protein CASSGGNEQFF.